This TCR beta chain was recovered during a study of a mutant IDH1 vaccine in newly diagnosed glioma. Sequencing used immunoSEQ multiplex PCR; TCRdb keeps in-frame clones, though not all of them. This table has about 34,000 clones, 80% to 85% appearing once. The CDR3 loop spans 16 amino acids. Trimming removed 0 bases at V and 0 bases at J, with 12 bases between. Germline V gene data show CDR1 as SGHNT and CDR2 as YENEEA. General study points: Seemingly, top peripheral T cell clonotype changes bore no relation to pseudoprogression.

In the case of this clone: Its antigen is unidentified.

The time point here: baseline, week 1 (first vaccination visit). The treatment is: pre-vaccination baseline after standard-of-care therapy. This clonotype originated in a man aged 45-65 years with glioma. Some clones in this sample may be carry-over from other donors' samples. This material consisted of peripheral blood mononuclear cells (PBMCs), taken from a glioma patient treated with radiotherapy, temozolomide or both. The V gene is TRBV11-3, the J gene TRBJ2-7; D may be TRBD2 (6 bases). CDR3 sequence (DNA): TGTGCCAGCAGCTTAGAGCGGGGAAAGAGCTCCTACGAGCAGTACTTC. The encoded protein is CASSLERGKSSYEQYF.